This T cell receptor beta chain was documented in a study of a mutant IDH1 vaccine in newly diagnosed glioma. The overall study: The start of vaccination came 4-6 weeks after radiotherapy alone, or with temozolomide cycles. The therapy given earlier, which was standard therapy, consisted of radiotherapy, temozolomide, or both, and most of the patients received both. At week 35 came visit V12, and visit V13 followed at week 47.

As to this clone: No antigen is known for it.

Time point indicated: week 47, end of study. Doses comprised 300 ug of mutant IDH1 20-mer peptide each, plus topical imiquimod. In weeks 1, 3, 5, 7, 11, 15, 19 and 23, patients were vaccinated. Libraries were prepared by immunoSEQ multiplex PCR; TCRdb keeps only in-frame clonotypes and omits some of them. The sample consists of 84,000 or so clones, 70% to 90% of them appearing once. With 7 bases clipped from V and 3 bases from J, the junction kept 2 bases outside the gene matches. Per germline, CDR1 ENHRY and CDR2 SYGVKD. The CDR3 contains 14 residues. The receptor comes from a man in his forties with glioma. The chain combines TRBV10-3 with TRBJ2-7; TRBD2 matches at 14 bases. The source material was PBMCs, sampled from a glioma patient whose treatment included an IDH1 peptide vaccine. This chain's CDR3 is CAITGTSGSYEQYF. In nucleotides, the CDR3 is TGTGCCATCACCGGGACTAGCGGGAGCTACGAGCAGTACTTC.